The source of this TCR beta chain is a study of shared clonotypes between healthy human individuals. At the level of the study: Donors, aged 18 to 49, were a couple of women and a few men.

The V gene lost 7 bases and the J gene lost 0 bases, with 14 bases spanning the gap. Germline lookup yields CDR1 SGDLS and CDR2 YYNGEE. This CDR3 has 14 amino acids. With regard to this clone: Its antigen remains unidentified.

Whole-study findings and limits: Limitation of the genetic and exposure-history diversity represented came from the few donors.

Across several immunoSEQ plates, the genomic DNA of each subset was split evenly. The repertoire was sequenced with immunoSEQ multiplex PCR; TCRdb's copy has only in-frame clones and lacks some. The data show approximately 710,000 clones, 90% seen once. This clonotype was obtained from a man between 18 and 29 years old in good health. Some clones in this sample may be carry-over from other donors' samples. The sample taken for sequencing was memory CD8+ T cells from PBMCs. The subset here: CD45RO+ cells pooled with CCR7-negative TemRA cells. This chain uses TRBV9 with TRBJ2-7, with TRBD2 as a possible D gene (5 bases). The chain's CDR3 is CASGNSVNSYEQYF. DNA of the CDR3: TGTGCCAGCGGAAATAGCGTAAACTCCTACGAGCAGTACTTC.